This passage covers 17 T cell receptor beta chains from one sample sequenced in a study of human T cells and chemical hapten exposure. TCRdb redid the calling of the RACE reads with MiXCR, one entry per CDR3 protein. The data show around 130,000 distinct CDR3 sequences, approximately 9.5% seen once. Time point defined: healthy volunteer bleed at 2 weeks. Unfractionated whole blood was the source of the extracted total RNA. The sequencing sample was made of whole blood. Receptors were obtained from a male donor in good health. Some clones in this sample may be carry-over from other donors' samples.

CDR3 sequence reads: CAWSPWSLQGTGWNTEAFF. The CDR3 nucleotides are TGTGCCTGGAGTCCCTGGTCTTTACAGGGGACTGGATGGAACACTGAAGCTTTCTTT. The chain has TRBV30 and TRBJ1-1, with 7 bases matching TRBD1. This CDR3 has 19 amino acids. V was pared by 2 bases and J by 1 base, with 19 bases of the junction left unmatched. Germline V gene lookup returns CDR1 GTSNPN and CDR2 SVGIG (reference sequence). The variable domain in full, completed from reference TRBV30 and TRBJ1-1, reads SQTIHQWPATLVQPVGSPLSLECTVEGTSNPNLYWYRQAAGRGLQLLFYSVGIGQISSEVPQNLSASRPQDRQFILSSKKLLLSDSGFYLCAWSPWSLQGTGWNTEAFFGQGTRLTVV.

This clonotype was recorded many times. The genes are TRBV10-3 and TRBJ1-1, with 8 bases identical to TRBD1. The CDR3 covers 15 residues. V gave up 7 bases and J gave up 0 bases; unmatched junction bases: 7. Germline V lookup: CDR1 ENHRY, CDR2 SYGVKD. The CDR3, as DNA: TGTGCCATCAAACCGGGACAGGCCATGAACACTGAAGCTTTCTTT. Translated, it gives CAIKPGQAMNTEAFF.

This clonotype was detected many times. The chain is built from TRBV30 and TRBJ1-1; D perhaps matches TRBD1 (5 bases). The CDR3 covers 16 residues. Per the germline V gene, CDR1 is GTSNPN and CDR2 is SVGIG (reference sequence). The V gene lost 0 bases and the J gene lost 0 bases, with 14 bases spanning the gap. CDR3 amino acids: CAWSVWGTAMNTEAFF. The DNA of the CDR3 is TGTGCCTGGAGTGTTTGGGGGACGGCCATGAACACTGAAGCTTTCTTT.

This CDR3 is CASSPTRGLADGYTF. CDR3 nucleotides: TGTGCCAGCAGTCCAACCAGGGGGTTGGCGGATGGCTACACCTTC. This sequence joins TRBV5-5 and TRBJ1-2; 7 nucleotides match TRBD1. With 5 bases clipped from V and 6 bases from J, the junction kept 13 bases outside the gene matches. Looked up from germline, CDR1 is SGHKS and CDR2 is YYEKEE (reference sequence). This CDR3 is 15 amino acids long.

This clonotype was seen a handful of times. This chain links TRBV5-1 with TRBJ2-3; 9 bases agree with TRBD1. CDR1 and CDR2 from the germline V gene are SGHRS and YFSETQ. This CDR3 contains 15 residues. Germline trimming cut 2 bases from V and 5 bases from J; bases unmatched to any gene: 6. CDR3 DNA sequence: TGCGCCAGCAGCTTAAGGGGACAGGGAGAAGATACGCAGTATTTT. It specifies CASSLRGQGEDTQYF.

Many counts were recorded for this clonotype. The chain uses TRBV27 and TRBJ2-3; D is unresolved. CDR3 length: 12 amino acids. With 5 bases removed from V and 4 bases from J, the gap between germline ends came to 7 bases. Germline V gene lookup returns CDR1 MNHEY and CDR2 SMNVEV (reference sequence). In DNA form, the CDR3 reads TGTGCCAGCAGTCCCAAGGCAGATACGCAGTATTTT. Protein: CASSPKADTQYF.

This clonotype was seen more than once but under ten times. This chain joins TRBV7-7 and TRBJ2-3; no clear D. The CDR3 is made up of 15 amino acids. The V gene's germline CDR1 is SSHAT and CDR2 FNYEAQ (reference sequence). V lost 1 base to trimming and J lost 5 bases, with 13 bases between them. In DNA, the CDR3 is TGTGCCAGCAGCTTAGAGAAGGGCCCTCAAGATACGCAGTATTTT. Protein sequence: CASSLEKGPQDTQYF.

This clonotype was picked up a small number of times. CDR3 region: CASSSSYDKAFF. The CDR3 region has the DNA TGTGCCAGCAGTTCCTCTTATGATAAAGCTTTCTTT. V and J are TRBV6-2 or TRBV6-3 and TRBJ1-1; no firm D call. Germline assignment: CDR1 MNHEY and CDR2 SVGEGT. The V and J ends lost 4 bases and 9 bases respectively, with 12 bases between them. The CDR3 covers 12 residues.

This clonotype has a count of ten or more. The chain links TRBV3-1 to TRBJ1-2; D gene ambiguous. The CDR3 has 14 amino acids. V was shortened by 5 bases and J by 5 bases, with 15 bases between the two germline ends. The V gene's germline CDR1 is LGHDT and CDR2 YNNKEL (reference sequence). The CDR3 sequence is CASSGDGLGYGYTF. The CDR3 nucleotides are TGTGCCAGCAGCGGTGACGGTCTAGGGTATGGCTACACCTTC.

This clonotype has ten or more counts. V usage is TRBV14 and J usage is TRBJ2-1; maybe TRBD1 (6 bases). This CDR3 contains 15 residues. V dropped 4 bases and J dropped 1 base, with 11 bases sitting between them. Per the germline V gene, CDR1 is SGHDN and CDR2 is FVKESK. CDR3 loop: CASSPRTVSYNEQFF. CDR3 sequence (DNA): TGTGCCAGCAGCCCGAGGACAGTTTCCTACAATGAGCAGTTCTTC.

This clonotype turned up a few times. This chain joins TRBV6-1 and TRBJ1-3, with 7 positions matching TRBD1. The CDR3 covers 15 residues. Germline-derived CDR1 and CDR2 are MNHNS and SASEGT. The J segment lost 4 bases and the V segment lost 6 bases, leaving 9 bases of the junction unmatched. The DNA of the CDR3 is TGTGCCAGCAGCGATCATCGGACAGGAGGAAACACCATATATTTT. Its protein is CASSDHRTGGNTIYF.

This clonotype was counted ten times or more. The V and J genes are TRBV4-1 and TRBJ1-2; D gene ambiguous. Germline lookup yields CDR1 MGHRA and CDR2 YSYEKL. Trimming took 1 base from V and 8 from J, leaving 14 bases between them. CDR3 length: 14 residues. The CDR3 reads CASSQGGGYGGYTF. The CDR3 DNA follows: TGCGCCAGCAGCCAAGGCGGAGGTTATGGCGGCTACACCTTC.

This clonotype has more than one count but fewer than ten. J is TRBJ2-5 and V is TRBV27; D call uncertain. V shed 0 bases and J shed 5 bases, with 7 bases lying between them. Germline V lookup: CDR1 MNHEY, CDR2 SMNVEV (reference sequence). CDR3 length equals 13 residues. The CDR3 sequence: CASSLSARETQYF. In nucleotides, the CDR3 is TGTGCCAGCAGTTTATCGGCTAGGGAGACCCAGTACTTC.

This clonotype has a count of ten or more. The chain links TRBV18 to TRBJ1-1, with 9 bases aligning to TRBD1. V shed 1 base and J 5 bases; nucleotides not matched to a gene: 8. The CDR3 runs 16 residues. Germline V gene lookup returns CDR1 KGHSH and CDR2 LQKENI. CDR3 sequence (DNA): TGTGCCAGCTCACCACGGGCGGGACAGGGTCAGACTGAAGCTTTCTTT. It specifies CASSPRAGQGQTEAFF.

This clonotype was recorded once. The chain combines TRBV7-2 with TRBJ2-7; 9 bases agree with TRBD1. V lost 6 bases, J lost 3 bases, and 6 bases stayed unmatched. The length of the CDR3 is 14 residues. Looked up from germline, CDR1 is SGHTA and CDR2 is FQGNSA. The CDR3 loop reads CASRLGQGNYEQYF. CDR3 bases: TGTGCCAGCAGATTGGGACAGGGTAACTACGAGCAGTACTTC.

This clonotype has a handful of counts. The J gene is TRBJ2-2, the V gene TRBV4-1, with 10 bases that match TRBD2. Germline V gives CDR1 MGHRA, CDR2 YSYEKL. The CDR3 runs to 18 residues. Germline trimming cut 0 bases from V and 1 base from J; bases unmatched to any gene: 5. This chain's CDR3 is CASSQEPGLALNTGELFF. CDR3 coding DNA: TGCGCCAGCAGCCAAGAGCCGGGACTAGCGCTGAACACCGGGGAGCTGTTTTTT.

This chain connects TRBV5-4 to TRBJ2-1; 7 nucleotides agree with TRBD2. Germline assignment: CDR1 SGHNT and CDR2 YYREEE (reference sequence). V was pared by 3 bases and J by 10 bases, with 13 bases of the junction left unmatched. The length of the CDR3 is 15 residues. The CDR3 DNA follows: TGTGCCAGCAGCTGGGGGGGGACTGCCCTCGAAGAGCAGTTCTTC. Translation: CASSWGGTALEEQFF.